What follows describes a single TCR beta chain. Plating of roughly 200,000 CFSE-labeled responder cells was done together with roughly 200,000 irradiated, violet-dye-labeled stimulator cells. Sorted after the reaction were proliferating CFSE-low CD3+CD4+ and CD3+CD8+ responders. This sample was included in a study of graft-versus-host responses after intestinal transplantation. Turning to the study itself: Each patient got anti-thymocyte globulin induction, then tacrolimus and steroids for roughly 3 years.

Notes on the study in general: Researchers found GvH clones in recipient marrow, and some showed up first in ileum or blood.

The CDR3 runs 16 residues. Trimming removed 5 bases from V and 0 bases from J; junction bases left unmatched: 7. From germline, CDR1 is SEHNR and CDR2 FQNEAQ (reference sequence). Using immunoSEQ multiplex PCR, the repertoire was profiled, and TCRdb retains in-frame clones only, with some absent. The sample carries more than 12,000 clones, 35% to 40% recorded once. The receptor was isolated from a human patient who received an intestinal transplant. The sequences come from alloreactive CD8+ T cells from a mixed lymphocyte reaction culture, collected before intestinal transplant. As to subset: CFSE-low proliferating T cells sorted from roughly six-day pre-transplant mixed lymphocyte reaction (GvH or HvG direction). This chain joins TRBV7-9 and TRBJ2-1; TRBD2 agrees at 7 bases. The CDR3 reads CASSPPWGGSYNEQFF. CDR3 bases: TGTGCCAGCAGCCCTCCCTGGGGGGGCTCCTACAATGAGCAGTTCTTC.